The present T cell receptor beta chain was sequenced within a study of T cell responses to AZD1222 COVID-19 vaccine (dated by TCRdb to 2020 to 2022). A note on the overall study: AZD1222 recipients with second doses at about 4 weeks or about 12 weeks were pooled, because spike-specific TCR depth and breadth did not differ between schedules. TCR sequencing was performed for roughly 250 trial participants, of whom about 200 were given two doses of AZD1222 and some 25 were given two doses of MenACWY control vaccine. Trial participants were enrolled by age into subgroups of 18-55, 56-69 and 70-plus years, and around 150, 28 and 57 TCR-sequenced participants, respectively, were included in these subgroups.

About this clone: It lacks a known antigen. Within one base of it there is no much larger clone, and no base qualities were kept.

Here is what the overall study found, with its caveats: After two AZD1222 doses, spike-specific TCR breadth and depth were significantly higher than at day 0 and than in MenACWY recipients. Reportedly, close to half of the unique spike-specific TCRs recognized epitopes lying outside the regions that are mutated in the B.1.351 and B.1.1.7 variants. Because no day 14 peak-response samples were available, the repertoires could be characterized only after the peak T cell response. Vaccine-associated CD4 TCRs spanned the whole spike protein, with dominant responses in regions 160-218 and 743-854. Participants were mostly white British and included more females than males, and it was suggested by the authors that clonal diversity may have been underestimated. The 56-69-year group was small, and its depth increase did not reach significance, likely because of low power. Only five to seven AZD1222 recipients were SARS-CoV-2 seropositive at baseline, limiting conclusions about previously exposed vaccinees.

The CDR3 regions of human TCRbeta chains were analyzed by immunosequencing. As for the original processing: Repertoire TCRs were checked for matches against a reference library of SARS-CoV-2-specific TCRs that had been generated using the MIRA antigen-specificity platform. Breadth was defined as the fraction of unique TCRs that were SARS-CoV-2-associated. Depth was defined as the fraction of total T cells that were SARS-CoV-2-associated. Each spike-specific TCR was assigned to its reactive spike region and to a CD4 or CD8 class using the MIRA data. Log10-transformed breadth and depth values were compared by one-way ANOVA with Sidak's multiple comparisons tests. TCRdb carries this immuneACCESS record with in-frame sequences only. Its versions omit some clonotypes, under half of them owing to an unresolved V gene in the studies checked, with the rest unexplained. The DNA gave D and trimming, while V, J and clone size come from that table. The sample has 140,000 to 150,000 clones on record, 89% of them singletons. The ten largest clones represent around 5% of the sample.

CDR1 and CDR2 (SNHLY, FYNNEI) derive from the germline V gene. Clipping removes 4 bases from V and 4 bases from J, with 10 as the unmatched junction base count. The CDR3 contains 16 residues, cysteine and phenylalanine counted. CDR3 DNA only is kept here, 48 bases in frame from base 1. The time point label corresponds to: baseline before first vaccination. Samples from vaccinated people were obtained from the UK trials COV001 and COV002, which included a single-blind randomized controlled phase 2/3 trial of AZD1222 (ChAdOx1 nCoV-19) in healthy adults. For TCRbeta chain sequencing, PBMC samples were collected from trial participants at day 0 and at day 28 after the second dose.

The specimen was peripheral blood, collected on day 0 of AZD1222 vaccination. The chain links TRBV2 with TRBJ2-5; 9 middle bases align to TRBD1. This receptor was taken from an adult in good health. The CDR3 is CASSGFGQGMRETQYF. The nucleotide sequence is TGTGCCAGCAGTGGTTTCGGACAGGGGATGAGAGAGACCCAGTACTTC.